This T cell receptor beta chain was identified during a study of blood T cell repertoires in COVID-19. Study-level background: Sample material is recorded as cDNA or gDNA derived from T cells, B-cell-depleted T cells, or PBMCs.

Seattle patients were enrolled during active infection and followed longitudinally. The CDR3 sequence is 18 residues long. CDR1 is MNHNY, CDR2 SVGAGI, per germline (reference sequence). The trim removed 5 bases at V and 0 bases at J, leaving 8 bases unmatched. Authors' analysis steps: How many nucleated cells were present was estimated from reference gene primer amplification. Profiling relied on immunoSEQ multiplex PCR, and the TCRdb table lists in-frame clones only, not all of them. V and J calls and clone size are those listed in that table; D and trimming were worked out from the DNA. The sample consists of 250,000 to 400,000 clones, 90% of them appearing once.

The source material was peripheral blood. The origin of this receptor is a woman aged 25 to 39 with COVID-19, enrolled during active disease. This sequence joins TRBV6-6 and TRBJ1-5, with TRBD1 matching 12 bases. In DNA form, the CDR3 reads TGTGCCAGCAGTCCTCGGGACAGGGGGCTTTATAGCAATCAGCCCCAGCATTTT. Amino acids: CASSPRDRGLYSNQPQHF.